Below, 21 T cell receptor beta chains from the same sample are listed, as sequenced in a study of blood T cell repertoires in COVID-19. Produced via immunoSEQ multiplex PCR; TCRdb's table is partial and in-frame only. The sample includes about 74,000 clones, 88% of them seen just once. The sample was peripheral blood. The receptors were sampled from an elderly woman with active or convalescent COVID-19.

This chain links TRBV11-3 with TRBJ2-2; D uncertain. This CDR3 has 14 amino acids. Between the trimmed V and J ends, which lost 4 bases and 5 bases, there was a span of 11 bases. In germline, CDR1 is SGHNT, CDR2 YENEEA. The CDR3 is CASSSNTRTGELFF. In nucleotides, the CDR3 is TGTGCCAGCAGCTCCAACACGAGGACCGGGGAGCTGTTTTTT.

The rearrangement joins TRBV11-3 to TRBJ2-1, with D possibly matching TRBD2 (5 bases). CDR1 and CDR2 (germline): SGHNT, YENEEA. V gave up 6 bases and J gave up 10 bases, with 22 bases separating them. CDR3 length: 15 residues. The CDR3 DNA is TGTGCCAGCAGTTTAAATCTTCGGGGTGTGGAGGAGCAGTTCTTC. Its translation is CASSLNLRGVEEQFF.

The V gene is TRBV19, the J gene TRBJ2-2; weak D call: TRBD2 (5 bases). This CDR3 contains 15 residues. From germline, CDR1 is LNHDA and CDR2 SQIVND (reference sequence). The ends were cut back, 6 bases at V and 0 bases at J, with 11 bases in the middle. CDR3 DNA sequence: TGTGCCAGTAGCCACGACGGGGCGAACACCGGGGAGCTGTTTTTT. Its protein is CASSHDGANTGELFF.

This chain joins TRBV7-8 and TRBJ1-5; D is unresolved. This CDR3 has 16 amino acids. Germline values: CDR1 SGHVS, CDR2 FQNEAQ. Trimming removed 5 bases at V and 0 bases at J, with 14 bases between. The CDR3 here is CASSPHSPNSNQPQHF. CDR3 sequence (DNA): TGTGCCAGCAGCCCGCATTCCCCTAATAGCAATCAGCCCCAGCATTTT.

The V call is TRBV5-4, the J call TRBJ1-1; no definite D call. The germline gives CDR1 SGHNT, CDR2 YYREEE (reference sequence). CDR3 length equals 13 residues. V shed 1 base and J shed 2 bases, with 6 bases lying between them. For the CDR3, the DNA is TGTGCCAGCAGCTTGTCCAGTAACACTGAAGCTTTCTTT. Translating it yields CASSLSSNTEAFF.

J is TRBJ1-2 and V is TRBV4-1; no clear D gene. The CDR3 covers 12 residues. V gave up 0 bases and J gave up 8 bases, with 7 bases separating them. Germline V gene sequence: CDR1 MGHRA, CDR2 YSYEKL. CDR3: CASSQELRGYTF. The CDR3 bases are TGCGCCAGCAGCCAAGAACTACGGGGCTACACCTTC.

V gene TRBV10-3 combines with J gene TRBJ2-1; 9 nucleotides agree with TRBD2. Losses at the gene ends were 6 bases for V and 0 bases for J; bases not matched to a gene: 3. Looked up from germline, CDR1 is ENHRY and CDR2 is SYGVKD. The CDR3 length is 15 residues. CDR3 sequence: CAIRATSGSYNEQFF. CDR3 nucleotide sequence: TGTGCCATCAGGGCGACTAGCGGCTCCTACAATGAGCAGTTCTTC.

This clone was observed a handful of times. The chain combines TRBV9 with TRBJ1-3; 7 bases align to TRBD1. Per germline, CDR1 SGDLS and CDR2 YYNGEE. CDR3 length: 18 residues. The junction had 13 bases not matched to a gene; V was cut back by 4 bases and J by 0 bases. Here the CDR3 reads CASSTPGQSYYSGNTIYF. The CDR3 coding sequence is TGTGCCAGCAGCACCCCGGGACAGTCTTACTACTCTGGAAACACCATATATTTT.

The DNA of the CDR3 is TGCGCCAGCAGCCGTAGCGGGGTTTCCTACGAGCAGTACTTC. This gives the protein CASSRSGVSYEQYF. The V gene is TRBV5-1, the J gene TRBJ2-7, with TRBD2 matching over 8 bases. With V trimmed by 4 bases and J by 1 base, 4 bases remained unmatched. CDR1 SGHRS and CDR2 YFSETQ come from the germline V gene. The length of the CDR3 is 14 residues.

The chain links TRBV12-3 or TRBV12-4 to TRBJ1-5; the D gene is possibly TRBD1 (6 bases). The ends were cut back, 8 bases at V and 7 bases at J, with 15 bases in the middle. CDR3 length: 13 amino acids. The chain's CDR3 is CASLTGLGQPQHF. CDR3 DNA sequence: TGTGCCAGCCTGACAGGTTTGGGGCAGCCCCAGCATTTT.

This clone has only one observation. The J gene is TRBJ1-2, the V gene TRBV5-6, with a possible D match to TRBD1 (5 bases). V was clipped by 2 bases and J by 0 bases, with 11 bases between them. Germline values: CDR1 SGHDT, CDR2 YYEEEE. This CDR3 has 15 residues. CDR3 DNA sequence: TGTGCCAGCAGCTTTGCACAGGCTACTAACTATGGCTACACCTTC. Translation: CASSFAQATNYGYTF.

This sequence joins TRBV10-3 and TRBJ2-5; D remains unclear. Germline CDR1 is ENHRY and CDR2 is SYGVKD. With 2 bases removed from V and 4 bases from J, the gap between germline ends came to 5 bases. The CDR3 length is 12 residues. The DNA of the CDR3 is TGTGCCATCAGTGAGACTGGAGAGACCCAGTACTTC. It codes for CAISETGETQYF.

The V gene is TRBV5-1, the J gene TRBJ2-7; 7 bases are shared with TRBD1. Germline loops: CDR1 SGHRS, CDR2 YFSETQ. V lost 4 bases and J lost 3; bases outside the gene matches: 7. The CDR3 consists of 14 residues. CDR3 sequence: CASSVQGNYYEQYF. DNA for the CDR3: TGCGCCAGCAGCGTACAGGGGAATTACTACGAGCAGTACTTC.

This clone was counted between two and nine times. V usage is TRBV5-6 and J usage is TRBJ1-1, with a possible D match to TRBD1 (5 bases). V was pared by 5 bases and J by 3 bases, with 17 bases between. CDR3 length equals 15 residues. Germline values: CDR1 SGHDT, CDR2 YYEEEE. For the CDR3, the DNA is TGTGCCAGCAGGATTGGGGCAGGGAGGGACACTGAAGCTTTCTTT. It specifies CASRIGAGRDTEAFF.

The gene calls are TRBV4-3 and TRBJ1-2, with 7 bases aligning to TRBD1. J gave up 8 bases and V 0 bases, and 12 bases lay outside the gene matches. Germline CDR1 LGHNA, CDR2 YSLEER. This CDR3 is 16 amino acids long. CDR3 loop: CASSQDAVVRGQGYTF. CDR3 coding DNA: TGCGCCAGCAGCCAAGATGCCGTTGTGAGGGGGCAAGGCTACACCTTC.

V and J are TRBV29-1 and TRBJ2-3; D is unclear. Germline V gives CDR1 SQVTM, CDR2 ANQGSEA. Trimming shortened V by 1 base and J by 1 base, and 9 bases separated the two germline ends. The length of the CDR3 is 14 residues. The chain's CDR3 is CSVEGGPRTDTQYF. Written as DNA, the CDR3 is TGCAGCGTTGAAGGCGGTCCTCGCACAGATACGCAGTATTTT.

DNA for the CDR3: TGTGCCAGCAGTCGAACGACAGGGGGCTATGGCTACACCTTC. The encoded protein is CASSRTTGGYGYTF. V gene TRBV6-5 combines with J gene TRBJ1-2; 9 bases are shared with TRBD1. The germline gives CDR1 MNHEY, CDR2 SVGAGI. This CDR3 has 14 residues. J was trimmed by 4 bases and V by 5 bases; bases with no gene match: 5.

The V call is TRBV9, the J call TRBJ2-3; 9 bases are shared with TRBD2. This CDR3 is 15 amino acids long. The ends lost 6 bases at V and 0 bases at J; junction bases unmatched: 5. In germline, CDR1 is SGDLS, CDR2 YYNGEE. The CDR3 DNA reads TGTGCCAGCACCATAGCGGGGGTCAGCACAGATACGCAGTATTTT. Protein: CASTIAGVSTDTQYF.

This sequence joins TRBV4-3 and TRBJ2-5; perhaps TRBD2 as D (6 bases). The CDR3 contains 17 residues. Trimming removed 0 bases from V and 5 bases from J, with 19 bases in between. Germline CDR1 is LGHNA and CDR2 is YSLEER. The DNA of the CDR3 is TGCGCCAGCAGCCAAGACCCTACGGGGCGGGGTCTCGAGACCCAGTACTTC. Translation gives CASSQDPTGRGLETQYF.

The V gene is TRBV18, the J gene TRBJ1-1, with 9 bases matching TRBD1. This CDR3 comprises 17 residues. Germline V CDR1 and CDR2: KGHSH, LQKENI. After removal of 3 bases from V and 1 base from J, the junction contained 9 bases not matched to a gene. The CDR3 region has the DNA TGTGCCAGCTCACCGGATAAGGGACAGGGTGGGAACACTGAAGCTTTCTTT. Translated: CASSPDKGQGGNTEAFF.

The chain employs TRBV7-9 and TRBJ1-4; TRBD1 aligns across 10 bases. Germline CDR1 reads SEHNR; CDR2 reads FQNEAQ (reference sequence). The J segment lost 7 bases and the V segment lost 4 bases, leaving 6 bases of the junction unmatched. The CDR3 runs to 15 residues. The DNA for the CDR3 is TGTGCCAGCAGCTCTACCGGGACAGGGGTTGAAAAACTGTTTTTT. Its translation is CASSSTGTGVEKLFF.